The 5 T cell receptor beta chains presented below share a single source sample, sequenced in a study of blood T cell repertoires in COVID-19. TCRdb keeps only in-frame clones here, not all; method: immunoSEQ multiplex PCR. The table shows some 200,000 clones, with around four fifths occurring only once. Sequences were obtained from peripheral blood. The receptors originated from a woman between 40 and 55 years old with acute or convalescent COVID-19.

CDR3 sequence (DNA): TGCGCCAGCAGCCTGGGGGGGACAGGAGTATACGAGCAGTACTTC. It translates to CASSLGGTGVYEQYF. This chain links TRBV4-1 with TRBJ2-7, with D possibly matching TRBD1 (8 bases). Trimming took 4 bases from V and 4 from J, leaving 17 bases between them. Germline V gene lookup returns CDR1 MGHRA and CDR2 YSYEKL. This CDR3 region has 15 residues.

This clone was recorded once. The CDR3 coding sequence is TGTGCCAGCAGCCCCCGGACAGGGAATTCACCCCTCCACTTT. As protein: CASSPRTGNSPLHF. The rearrangement joins TRBV7-2 to TRBJ1-6; 8 positions agree with TRBD1. The CDR3 is made up of 14 amino acids. Unmatched junction bases numbered 4, after V lost 5 bases and J lost 7 bases. Germline CDR1 SGHTA, CDR2 FQGNSA.

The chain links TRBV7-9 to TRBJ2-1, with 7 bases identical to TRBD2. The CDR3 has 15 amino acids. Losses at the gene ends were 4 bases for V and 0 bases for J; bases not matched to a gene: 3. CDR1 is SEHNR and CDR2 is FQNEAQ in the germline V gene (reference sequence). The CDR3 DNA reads TGTGCCAGCAGCTCGCGGGGGAGCTCCTACAATGAGCAGTTCTTC. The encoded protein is CASSSRGSSYNEQFF.

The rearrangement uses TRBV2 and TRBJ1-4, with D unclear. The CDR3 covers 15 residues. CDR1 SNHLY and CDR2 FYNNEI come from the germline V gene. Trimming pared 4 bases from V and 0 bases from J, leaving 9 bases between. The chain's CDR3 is CASSVPQATNEKLFF. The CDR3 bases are TGTGCCAGCAGTGTACCCCAGGCAACTAATGAAAAACTGTTTTTT.

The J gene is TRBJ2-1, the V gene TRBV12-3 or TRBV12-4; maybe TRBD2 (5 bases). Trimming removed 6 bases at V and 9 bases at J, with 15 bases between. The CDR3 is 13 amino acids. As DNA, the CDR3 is TGTGCCAGCAGCTCTCAACCGGGGAGTGAGCAGTTCTTC. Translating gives CASSSQPGSEQFF.